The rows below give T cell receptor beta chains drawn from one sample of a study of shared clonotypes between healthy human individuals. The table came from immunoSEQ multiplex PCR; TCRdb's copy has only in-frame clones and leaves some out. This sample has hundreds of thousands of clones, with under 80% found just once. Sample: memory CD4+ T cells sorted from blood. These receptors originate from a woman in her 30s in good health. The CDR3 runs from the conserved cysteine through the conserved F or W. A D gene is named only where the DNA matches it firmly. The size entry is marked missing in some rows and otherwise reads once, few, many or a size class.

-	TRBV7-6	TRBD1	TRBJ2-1	TGTGCCAGCAGCTCCGACAGGGGTGCTACAACTATCAATGAGCAGTTCTTC	CASSSDRGATTINEQFF
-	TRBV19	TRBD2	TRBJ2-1	TGTGCCAGTACCCCAGGTAGCGGGAGGTCCTACAATGAGCAGTTCTTC	CASTPGSGRSYNEQFF
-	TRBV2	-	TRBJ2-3	TGTGCCAGCAGATTACAGGCCGATACGCAGTATTTT	CASRLQADTQYF
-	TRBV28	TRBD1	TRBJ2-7	TGTGCCAGCAGCTGGACAGGGGGACCGTACGAGCAGTACTTC	CASSWTGGPYEQYF
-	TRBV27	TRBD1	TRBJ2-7	TGTGCCAACGCGACAGGGTCCCACGAGCAGTACTTC	CANATGSHEQYF
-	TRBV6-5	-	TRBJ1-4	TGTGCCAGCAGTTACTCTGGTACGGATGCAGAAAAACTGTTTTTT	CASSYSGTDAEKLFF
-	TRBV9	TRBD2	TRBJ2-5	TGTGCCAGCAGCAAGGGACTAGCGGGAGCCGGGGAGACCCAGTACTTC	CASSKGLAGAGETQYF
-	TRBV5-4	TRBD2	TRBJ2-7	TGTGCCAGCAGCTTGGGGGGGACTAGGGCGTCCTACGAGCAGTACTTC	CASSLGGTRASYEQYF
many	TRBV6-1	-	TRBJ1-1	TGTGCCAGCAGTGGCGGACAAAATCCGGGGAACACTGAAGCTTTCTTT	CASSGGQNPGNTEAFF
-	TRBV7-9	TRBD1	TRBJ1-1	TGTGCCAGCAGCTTAGACAGGGGGCACACTGAAGCTTTCTTT	CASSLDRGHTEAFF
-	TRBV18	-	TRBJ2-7	TGTGCCAGCTCCCGTTCGCCCCCAGGCAGCCACGAGCAGTACTTC	CASSRSPPGSHEQYF
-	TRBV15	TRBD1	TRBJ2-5	TGTGCCACCAGCAGCTACAGGGGGCAGGGAGAGACCCAGTACTTC	CATSSYRGQGETQYF
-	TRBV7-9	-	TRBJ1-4	TGTGCCAGCAGCTCTGCCCAAACTGGGTGGGTAGGGACTAATGAAAAACTGTTTTTT	CASSSAQTGWVGTNEKLFF
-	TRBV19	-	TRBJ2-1	TGTGCCAGTAGTCCGTTTAGCGGCTACAATGAGCAGTTCTTC	CASSPFSGYNEQFF
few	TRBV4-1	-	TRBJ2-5	TGCGCCAGCAGCCAAGAGGGGGAGGACAAGACCCAGTACTTC	CASSQEGEDKTQYF
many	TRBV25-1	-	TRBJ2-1	TGTGCCAGCAGTCCCCGACAGCAAAGGAGTTACAATGAGCAGTTCTTC	CASSPRQQRSYNEQFF
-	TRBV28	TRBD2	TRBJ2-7	TGTGCCAGCAGCACCGCGACAGCGGGACCCTACGAGCAGTACTTC	CASSTATAGPYEQYF
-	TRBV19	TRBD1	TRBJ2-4	TGTGCCAGTAGTATTGGGACAGGCGGAGCCAAAAACATTCAGTACTTC	CASSIGTGGAKNIQYF
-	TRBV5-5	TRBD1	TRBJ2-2	TGTGCCAGCAGCTGGGGACAGGGGGCCGGGGAGCTGTTTTTT	CASSWGQGAGELFF
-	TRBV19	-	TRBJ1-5	TGTGCCAGTAGGGGCTGGGGGCTAGGGCAGCCCCAGCATTTT	CASRGWGLGQPQHF
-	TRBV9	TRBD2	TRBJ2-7	TGTGCCAGCAGCCCCGACTTAAGCGGGAGAAGCTACGAGCAGTACTTC	CASSPDLSGRSYEQYF
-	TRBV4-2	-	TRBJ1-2	TGTGCCAGCAGCCAAACAGGGATCGGCTATGGCTACACCTTC	CASSQTGIGYGYTF
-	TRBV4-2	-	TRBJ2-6	TGTGCCAGCAGCTTCTCTTCTGGGGCCAACGTCCTGACTTTC	CASSFSSGANVLTF
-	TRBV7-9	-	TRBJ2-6	TGTGCCAGCAGCCTCGGTTGGTCTGGGGCCAACGTCCTGACTTTC	CASSLGWSGANVLTF
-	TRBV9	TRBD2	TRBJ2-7	TGTGCCAGCAGCGTAGTTTTTTGGGGACTAGCGGGAGGGCCCTACGAGCAGTACTTC	CASSVVFWGLAGGPYEQYF
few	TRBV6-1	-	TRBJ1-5	TGTGCCAGCAGTGAAATGGCAGGGAATCAGCCCCAGCATTTT	CASSEMAGNQPQHF
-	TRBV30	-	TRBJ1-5	TGTGCCTGGAGTGTTAAGGATGGGCAGCCCCAGCATTTT	CAWSVKDGQPQHF
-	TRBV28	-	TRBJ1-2	TGTGCCAGCAGTTTATCTCCACGGGGCTATGGCTACACCTTC	CASSLSPRGYGYTF
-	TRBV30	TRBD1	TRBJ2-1	TGTGCCTGGAGTGTTATACGGGACAGGGAGTACAATGAGCAGTTCTTC	CAWSVIRDREYNEQFF
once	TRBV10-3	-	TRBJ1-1	TGTGCCATCAGTGAGCAGGGGACTAAAGCTTTCTTT	CAISEQGTKAFF
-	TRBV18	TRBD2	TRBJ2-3	TGTGCCAGCTCACCATCCCTAGCGGGAGGACCCTTGCCGCAGTATTTT	CASSPSLAGGPLPQYF